This note documents a single T cell receptor beta chain sequence. The antigen is not known. Clones were sequenced by immunoSEQ multiplex PCR, and TCRdb holds only the in-frame ones, with some missing. Of 750,000 to 1,000,000 clones listed, about 92% are singletons. The entry originates in a study of shared clonotypes between healthy human individuals. Across the study: Used for every donor were three CD4 naive, three CD4 memory, two CD8 naive and one CD8 memory plate. Study-level points and caveats: An anticipated effect of sequencing depth on clonotype sharing among donors was recognized.

CDR3 length: 13 residues. V gave up 4 bases and J gave up 2 bases; unmatched junction bases: 2. Germline-derived CDR1 and CDR2 are SGHNT and YENEEA. CD45RO-negative, CCR7-selected cells formed the naive CD8 fraction, which excluded terminally differentiated effector memory CD45RA+ cells. Adults of Caucasian background living in Nashville, Tennessee made up all donors. Material: naive CD8+ T cells sorted from blood. The chain has TRBV11-3 and TRBJ2-7; TRBD1 matches 7 bases. The TCR originated in a man aged 25 to 40 in good health. CDR3 sequence (DNA): TGTGCCAGCAGCTCGGGACAGCCCTACGAGCAGTACTTC. Its translation is CASSSGQPYEQYF.